This TCR beta chain emerged from a study of siplizumab effects on memory and regulatory T cells (dated by TCRdb to the late 2010s). The study in broad terms: The effect of the anti-CD2 antibody siplizumab on alloreactive T-cell subsets was examined in allogeneic mixed lymphocyte reactions constructed from human PBMCs. The study at large found these results: Among mappable alloreactive CD4+ clones, the Treg-derived fraction averaged approximately 66% with siplizumab versus about 27% in control reactions. For roughly 75-97% of proliferating CD4+ or CD8+ clones, no naive or memory phenotype could be assigned. Because sequences at frequencies below about 10^-5 were poorly captured, only a minor fraction of alloreactive clones could be mapped back to unstimulated subsets. Compared with memory T cells, unstimulated naive T cells appeared more diverse, and naive cells seemed to make a substantial contribution to the alloresponse. Whether proliferating Tregs from siplizumab cultures were suppressive was not functionally confirmed. The cumulative frequency of alloreactive sequences that could be traced back to unstimulated CD4+ memory T cells was significantly reduced by siplizumab.

Sorted unstimulated T cells and proliferating T cells recovered from mixed lymphocyte reactions underwent TCRbeta CDR3 sequencing. Fresh whole blood from approximately 9 HLA-typed healthy donors was used to isolate PBMCs. To map where alloreactive clones came from, unstimulated CD4+ non-regulatory T cells were FACS-sorted. Its CDR3 holds 15 amino acids, cysteine through phenylalanine. Only the CDR3 DNA stays, 45 bases, in frame from base 1. V is pruned by 4 bases and J by 1 base, leaving 4 bases of the junction without a gene match. For CDR1 and CDR2, the germline V gene lists SNHLY and FYNNEI. Points on this clone: Its antigen remains undetermined. Base qualities are not recorded, but no much larger clone differs from it by a single base.

Libraries were prepared through the immunoSEQ multiplex PCR assay. Around 10^5 TCR templates per sample were assayed by the deep sequencing platform. Genomic DNA extracted from sorted T cells was used for TCRbeta CDR3 sequencing. On the study's bioinformatics: Clonal analysis of TCRbeta CDR3 data was done in the R programming language. Comparing unstimulated samples against CFSE-low samples taken after the reaction was how alloreactive CD4+ and CD8+ clones were defined. By matching sequences to the repertoires of sorted unstimulated Treg and non-Treg cells, each alloreactive CD4+ clone was assigned a regulatory or non-regulatory origin. Imported from immuneACCESS, the table was reduced by TCRdb to in-frame sequences with V and J called. These copies leave out some clones; in studies compared against another copy, an unresolved V gene accounts for under half, and the cause of the remainder is not known. V and J calls and clone size come straight from that table; D and trimming were deduced from the DNA. In this sample the table shows approximately 100,000 clones, 92% of which occur a single time. The top ten clones comprise approximately 12% of the sample.

The origin of this receptor is a human donor in good health. Material: non-Treg CD4+ T cells sorted from blood. This sample's cell subset or site label indicates: FACS-sorted unstimulated CD4+ non-regulatory T cells. The chain couples TRBV2 to TRBJ2-7, with 10 middle bases fitting TRBD1. The DNA sequence follows: TGTGCCAGCAGTGGGGACAGGGGCTCTTCCTACGAGCAGTACTTC. It translates as CASSGDRGSSYEQYF.